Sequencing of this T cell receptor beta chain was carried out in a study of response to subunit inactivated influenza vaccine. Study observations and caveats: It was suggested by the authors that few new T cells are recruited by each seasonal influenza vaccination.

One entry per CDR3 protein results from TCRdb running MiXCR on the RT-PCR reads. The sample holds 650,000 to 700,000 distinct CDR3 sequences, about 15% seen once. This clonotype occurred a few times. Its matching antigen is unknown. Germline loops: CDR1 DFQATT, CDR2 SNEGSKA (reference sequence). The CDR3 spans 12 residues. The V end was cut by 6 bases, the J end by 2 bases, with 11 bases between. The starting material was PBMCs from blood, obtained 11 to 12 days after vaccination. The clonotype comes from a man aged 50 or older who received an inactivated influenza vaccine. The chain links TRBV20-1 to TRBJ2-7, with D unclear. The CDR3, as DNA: TGCAGTGCCCCGGGTCAAACCTACGAGCAGTACTTC. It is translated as CSAPGQTYEQYF.